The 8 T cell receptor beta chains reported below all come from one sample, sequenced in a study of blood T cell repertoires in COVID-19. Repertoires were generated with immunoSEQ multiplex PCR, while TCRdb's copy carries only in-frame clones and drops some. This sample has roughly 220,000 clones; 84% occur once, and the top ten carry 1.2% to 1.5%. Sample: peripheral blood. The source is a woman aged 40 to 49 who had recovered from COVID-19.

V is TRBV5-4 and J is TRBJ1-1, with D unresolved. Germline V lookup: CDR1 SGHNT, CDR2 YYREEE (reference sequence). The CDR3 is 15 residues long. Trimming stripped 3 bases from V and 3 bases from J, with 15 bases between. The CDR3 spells CASSSGSEVHTEAFF. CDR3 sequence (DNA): TGTGCCAGCAGCTCTGGGTCAGAGGTACACACTGAAGCTTTCTTT.

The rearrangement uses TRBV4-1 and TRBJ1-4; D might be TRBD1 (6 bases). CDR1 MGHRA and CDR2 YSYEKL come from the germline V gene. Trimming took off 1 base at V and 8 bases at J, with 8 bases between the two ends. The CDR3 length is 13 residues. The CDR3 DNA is TGCGCCAGCAGCCAAGCAGGGGTGGAAAAACTGTTTTTT. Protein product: CASSQAGVEKLFF.

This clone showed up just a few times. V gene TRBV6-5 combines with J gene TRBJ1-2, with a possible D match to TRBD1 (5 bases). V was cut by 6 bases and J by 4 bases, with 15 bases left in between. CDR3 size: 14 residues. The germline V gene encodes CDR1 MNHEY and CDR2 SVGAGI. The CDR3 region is CASSFYGGVYGYTF. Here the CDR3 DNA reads TGTGCCAGCAGCTTCTATGGGGGGGTCTATGGCTACACCTTC.

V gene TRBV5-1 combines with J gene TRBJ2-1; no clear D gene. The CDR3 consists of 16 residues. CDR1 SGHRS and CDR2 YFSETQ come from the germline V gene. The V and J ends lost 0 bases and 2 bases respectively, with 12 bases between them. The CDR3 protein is CASSLGADHTYNEQFF. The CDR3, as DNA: TGCGCCAGCAGCTTGGGGGCAGACCATACCTACAATGAGCAGTTCTTC.

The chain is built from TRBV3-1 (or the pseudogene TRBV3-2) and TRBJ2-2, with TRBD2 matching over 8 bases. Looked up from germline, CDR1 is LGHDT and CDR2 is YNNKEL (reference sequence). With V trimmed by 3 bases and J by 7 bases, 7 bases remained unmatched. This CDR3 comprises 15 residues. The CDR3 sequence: CASSQSSGRVGELFF. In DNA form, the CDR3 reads TGTGCCAGCAGCCAGTCTAGCGGGCGGGTCGGGGAGCTGTTTTTT.

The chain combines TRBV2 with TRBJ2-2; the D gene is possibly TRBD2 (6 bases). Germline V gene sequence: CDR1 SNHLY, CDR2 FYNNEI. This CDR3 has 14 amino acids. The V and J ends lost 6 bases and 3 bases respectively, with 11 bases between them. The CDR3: CASRSGSDTGELFF. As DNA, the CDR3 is TGTGCCAGCAGGAGCGGGTCCGACACCGGGGAGCTGTTTTTT.

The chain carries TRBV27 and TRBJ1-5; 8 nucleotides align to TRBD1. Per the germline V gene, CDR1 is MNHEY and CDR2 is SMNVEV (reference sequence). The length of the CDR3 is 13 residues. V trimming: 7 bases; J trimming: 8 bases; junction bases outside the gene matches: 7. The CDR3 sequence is CASKRTGLEPQHF. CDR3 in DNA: TGTGCCAGCAAAAGGACAGGGCTGGAGCCCCAGCATTTT.

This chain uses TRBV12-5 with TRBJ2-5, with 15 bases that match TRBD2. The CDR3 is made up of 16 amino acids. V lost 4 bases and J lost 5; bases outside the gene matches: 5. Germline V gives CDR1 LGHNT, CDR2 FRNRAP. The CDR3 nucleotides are TGTGCTAGTGGTTGGACTAGCGGGGGGGCCCGGGAGACCCAGTACTTC. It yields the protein CASGWTSGGARETQYF.